This T cell receptor beta chain emerged from a study of a mutant IDH1 vaccine in newly diagnosed glioma. Looking at the study overall: Vaccines were begun 4-6 weeks after radiotherapy alone, or with temozolomide cycles. The treated population exhibited a male proportion of approximately 62%, a female proportion of roughly 40%, and a mean age of roughly 39 years. Previous treatment comprised radiotherapy, temozolomide, or both, mostly both. Study results and limitations: Apparently unrelated to pseudoprogression were changes in the top peripheral T cell clonotypes.

As for time point: week 5, during vaccination. Vaccinated patients received 300 ug of mutant IDH1 20-mer peptide per dose, with topical imiquimod. Clones were read by immunoSEQ multiplex PCR, and TCRdb kept only the in-frame ones, dropping some. Seen here are roughly 51,000 clones, approximately 79% observed once, and the top ten hold approximately 3.1%. The CDR3 is 16 amino acids. Germline V gene data show CDR1 as SGHDT and CDR2 as YYEEEE. V was clipped by 4 bases and J by 4 bases; unmatched bases: 13. For this clone: Its antigen is not known.

The starting material was PBMCs, obtained from a glioma patient whose treatment included an IDH1 peptide vaccine. The receptor comes from a young woman with glioma. Some clones in this sample may be carry-over from other donors' samples. This sequence joins TRBV5-6 and TRBJ1-1, with 7 bases identical to TRBD1. The CDR3 region has the DNA TGTGCCAGCAGCCCCCTCCCTACAGGGGTCCCCACTGAAGCTTTCTTT. Protein: CASSPLPTGVPTEAFF.